This record looks at one T cell receptor (beta chain) sequence and its context. Its antigen remains undetermined. A much larger clonotype is one base distant, so this may be a read error. The sample belongs to a study of glioma-infiltrating T cells (dated by TCRdb to the mid-2010s). In terms of the full investigation: Low-grade gliomas were WHO grade II oligodendrogliomas or astrocytomas, and glioblastomas were WHO grade IV tumors sampled at initial rather than recurrent diagnosis. Glioma patients received dexamethasone for six or fewer days before surgery. Sequencing coverage of about 4.5- to 11-fold of some 910,000 peripheral T cells was targeted for blood libraries. Sequencing of TCR alpha- and beta-chain repertoires was performed on glioma tissue, on non-neoplastic brain tissue, and on matched peripheral blood mononuclear cells. To gauge divergence between tissue and blood T-cell populations, every tissue-infiltrating repertoire was compared against the peripheral blood repertoire from the same patient. The paired cohort was made up of three low-grade glioma patients, several primary glioblastoma patients and three non-glioma patients who contributed non-neoplastic brain tissue.

Results the study describes overall, beyond this receptor: Group comparisons rested on small numbers: three non-neoplastic, three low-grade glioma and 7 or 8 glioblastoma patients. VJ-independent divergence between tissue and blood was below expectation in non-neoplastic patients but above expectation in all gliomas, especially low-grade gliomas. Patients with low tissue-blood divergence were marked by a signature set of shared blood CDR3 motifs, and that set was depleted in highly divergent patients. Tissue and blood shared very few CDR3 sequences, a result attributed to high CDR3 diversity and limited sampling.

Immediately after resection, surgical brain or tumor specimens were cryofrozen in liquid nitrogen, with peripheral blood cells collected concurrently. Via the germline V gene (reference sequence), CDR1 is DFQATT and CDR2 SNEGSKA. The CDR3 goes from the cysteine to the phenylalanine over 12 residues. Kept here is only the CDR3 DNA, which spans 36 bases and is read in frame from base 1. Trimming at the junction amounts to 1 base on V and 2 bases on J, and the germline ends lie 6 bases apart. The iRepertoire nested amplicon-rescue multiplex PCR (arm-PCR) platform was used to amplify TCR alpha and beta CDR3 regions from RNA. The input for one-step reverse transcription and amplification was roughly 85-400 ng of either tissue mRNA or PBMC total RNA. Following bead purification, Illumina adapters were added through a secondary multiplex PCR, and the libraries were then gel-purified between 200 and 400 bp. Libraries carried internal 6-nucleotide barcodes used for demultiplexing. Libraries were sequenced on an Illumina MiSeq with 2x220 or 2x250 nucleotide paired-end reads. The source study handled its data this way. Paired reads were merged using FLASH 1.2.11 and were aligned to the GRCh37 human genome using BWA-MEM, after which TRA and TRB reads were extracted. For V and J assignment, an IMGT-derived reference of cassette sequences and CDR3 motifs that included pseudogenes was used. Reads were translated in three frames, and productive CDR3s were defined as those with a C...FGXG motif and no stop codons. A clonotype was defined as a unique combination of a V-J cassette pair and a CDR3 amino acid sequence. Reads were filtered by Hamming distance, thresholded by each sample's sequence error rate in mapped regions. The raw public reads went through TCRdb reprocessing: fastp at Q25, MiXCR clone calling, in-frame beta chains kept. Entries that share a CDR3 protein sequence are merged under the most common genes and DNA. TCRdb's processing, not the authors' own work, is the source of the V and J calls. This sample lists fewer than 500,000 distinct CDR3 sequences; around 38% were detected once. About 12% of the sample is in the top ten clones.

The sequence joins TRBV20-1 to TRBJ2-7, with the D gene call left open. This TCR was sampled from a human donor with low-grade glioma or glioblastoma, undergoing nonglioma brain surgery, or in good health (not recorded which). The sequencing sample was made of glioma tissue, nonneoplastic brain tissue, or PBMCs (not recorded which). The CDR3 corresponds to CSARGIPYEQYF. The bases read TGCAGTGCTAGAGGTATCCCCTACGAGCAGTACTTC.